This T cell receptor beta chain derives from a study of vaccination and CD4 T cells after COVID-19. This clonotype is a singleton in its sample. Antigen specificity is unknown. The junction had 3 bases not matched to a gene; V was cut back by 1 base and J by 4 bases. The V gene's germline CDR1 is SGHTA and CDR2 FQGNSA. The CDR3 totals 14 residues. At the Johns Hopkins FTIC core, DNA taken from cultured CD4+ T cells was sequenced by way of the Oncomine TCR Beta short-read assay. MiXCR, applied by TCRdb to the PCR reads, yields one record per CDR3 protein. The sample has about 19,000 distinct CDR3 sequences; roughly 78% are singletons. Documented treatment: approximately nine-day PBMC culture with coronavirus spike peptide pools or control peptides (ViraFEST assay).

The chain has TRBV7-2 and TRBJ1-2; TRBD1 matches at 7 bases. Source: CD4+ T cells from blood, cultured in vitro, taken after SARS-CoV-2 vaccination. The sequence was collected from a human donor who received a COVID-19 vaccine. The CDR3 sequence: CASSLGGQSYGYTF. The CDR3 DNA reads as TGTGCCAGCAGCTTAGGGGGACAGTCCTATGGCTACACCTTC.